The text below deals with one T cell receptor (beta chain). Its antigen is undetermined. The source of the sample is a study of cytomegalovirus exposure and HLA in healthy donors. Study-wide background: Both the approximately 130 validation repertoires and the approximately 640 first-cohort repertoires used the same platform, as reported by a later analysis. Study outcomes and limitations: Rare sequences made up most TCRs, while some public TCRs were found in many donors.

Using immunoSEQ multiplex PCR, the repertoire was profiled, and TCRdb retains in-frame clones only, with some absent. This table holds roughly 100,000 clones, roughly 94% found once. Losses at the gene ends were 4 bases for V and 4 bases for J; bases not matched to a gene: 4. CDR1 is SEHNR, CDR2 FQNEAQ, per germline (reference sequence). The CDR3 has 14 amino acids. This chain joins TRBV7-9 and TRBJ2-3, with 8 bases lining up with TRBD1. This receptor was taken from a woman aged 18-35 years in good health and CMV-seronegative. Sequencing was performed on PBMCs. CDR3 protein: CASSYQGAADTQYF. The CDR3 nucleotides are TGTGCCAGCAGCTATCAGGGGGCCGCAGATACGCAGTATTTT.